The rows below give T cell receptor beta chains drawn from one sample of a study of T cell responses to AZD1222 COVID-19 vaccine. Here immunoSEQ multiplex PCR was the method, and the copy in TCRdb shows in-frame clones only, minus some. The sample has more than 150,000 clones, over 80% seen once. Source: peripheral blood, taken on day 0 of AZD1222 vaccination. Receptor source: an adult in good health. Both conserved end residues are part of each CDR3. D genes are given only for firm matches. Size tells how often a clone was seen (once, few, many) or the class of an expanded clone, and some rows leave it out.

d_call: .
clone_size: .
v_call: TRBV11-2
j_call: TRBJ2-1
cdr3_length: 12
cdr3_nt: TGTGCCAGCAGCTTAGTGGTGAATGAGCAGTTCTTC
cdr3_aa: CASSLVVNEQFF

d_call: TRBD1
clone_size: .
v_call: TRBV6-5
j_call: TRBJ2-1
cdr3_length: 15
cdr3_nt: TGTGCCAGCAGTTTTGGGGACAGGGGCTACAATGAGCAGTTCTTC
cdr3_aa: CASSFGDRGYNEQFF

d_call: .
clone_size: .
v_call: TRBV5-1
j_call: TRBJ2-3
cdr3_length: 15
cdr3_nt: TGCGCCAGCAGCTTGGGAGGGGCCAGCACAGATACGCAGTATTTT
cdr3_aa: CASSLGGASTDTQYF

d_call: .
clone_size: .
v_call: TRBV7-9
j_call: TRBJ1-2
cdr3_length: 15
cdr3_nt: TGTGCCAGCAGCTCGCCTGCGGGAGGGGTGTATGGCTACACCTTC
cdr3_aa: CASSSPAGGVYGYTF

d_call: TRBD1
clone_size: once
v_call: TRBV9
j_call: TRBJ2-1
cdr3_length: 15
cdr3_nt: TGTGCCAGCAGGTCGGGGACAGGGGGTAACAATGAGCAGTTCTTC
cdr3_aa: CASRSGTGGNNEQFF

d_call: TRBD1
clone_size: .
v_call: TRBV7-2
j_call: TRBJ1-1
cdr3_length: 13
cdr3_nt: TGTGCCAGCACCCAGACAGGGCTTACTGAAGCTTTCTTT
cdr3_aa: CASTQTGLTEAFF

d_call: .
clone_size: .
v_call: TRBV30
j_call: TRBJ2-5
cdr3_length: 16
cdr3_nt: TGTGCCTGGAGTAGAAACCTAAGGGGATATCAAGAGACCCAGTACTTC
cdr3_aa: CAWSRNLRGYQETQYF

d_call: TRBD1
clone_size: .
v_call: TRBV25-1
j_call: TRBJ1-2
cdr3_length: 15
cdr3_nt: TGTGCCAGCCTAGGACAGGGGAGGTTGAACTATGGCTACACCTTC
cdr3_aa: CASLGQGRLNYGYTF

d_call: .
clone_size: .
v_call: TRBV11-2
j_call: TRBJ2-2
cdr3_length: 14
cdr3_nt: TGTGCCAGCAACCCTTTTGGTCGGGATAGGAAGCTGTTTTTT
cdr3_aa: CASNPFGRDRKLFF

d_call: .
clone_size: .
v_call: TRBV2
j_call: TRBJ1-2
cdr3_length: 13
cdr3_nt: TGTGCCAGCAGTCGGGACCTTAACTATGGCTACACCTTC
cdr3_aa: CASSRDLNYGYTF

d_call: .
clone_size: .
v_call: TRBV30
j_call: TRBJ1-5
cdr3_length: 15
cdr3_nt: TGTGCCTGGAGTCTACCAGGGTCCGGCAATCAGCCCCAGCATTTT
cdr3_aa: CAWSLPGSGNQPQHF

d_call: TRBD1
clone_size: .
v_call: TRBV4-1
j_call: TRBJ1-2
cdr3_length: 16
cdr3_nt: TGCGCCAGCAGCCGGAACCCGGGACAGAACTACGCTGGCTACACCTTC
cdr3_aa: CASSRNPGQNYAGYTF

d_call: .
clone_size: .
v_call: TRBV28
j_call: TRBJ2-1
cdr3_length: 15
cdr3_nt: TGTGCCAGCAGTTCACTATTGAGCTCCTACAATGAGCAGTTCTTC
cdr3_aa: CASSSLLSSYNEQFF

d_call: .
clone_size: once
v_call: TRBV7-2
j_call: TRBJ1-2
cdr3_length: 15
cdr3_nt: TGTGCCAGCAGCTCGGGGGATGCTCGGATACGGGGCTACACCTTC
cdr3_aa: CASSSGDARIRGYTF

d_call: .
clone_size: .
v_call: TRBV6-5
j_call: TRBJ1-1
cdr3_length: 15
cdr3_nt: TGTGCCAGCACAGTTACGGGAGGGCTGAACACTGAAGCTTTCTTT
cdr3_aa: CASTVTGGLNTEAFF

d_call: .
clone_size: .
v_call: TRBV2
j_call: TRBJ1-6
cdr3_length: 14
cdr3_nt: TGTGCCAGCACCGGTGGGACGGTAAATTCACCCCTCCACTTT
cdr3_aa: CASTGGTVNSPLHF

d_call: TRBD2
clone_size: .
v_call: TRBV11-2
j_call: TRBJ2-1
cdr3_length: 16
cdr3_nt: TGTGCCAGCAGCTTAGGTCAGCGGGAGTTTGGTGGTGAGCAGTTCTTC
cdr3_aa: CASSLGQREFGGEQFF

d_call: .
clone_size: .
v_call: TRBV9
j_call: TRBJ1-2
cdr3_length: 14
cdr3_nt: TGTGCCAGCAGCCTCGAAGATTCTAACTATGGCTACACCTTC
cdr3_aa: CASSLEDSNYGYTF

d_call: .
clone_size: few
v_call: TRBV30
j_call: TRBJ2-7
cdr3_length: 12
cdr3_nt: TGTGCCTGGAGTAGGGTAGCAGGTGAGCAGTACTTC
cdr3_aa: CAWSRVAGEQYF

d_call: .
clone_size: .
v_call: TRBV27
j_call: TRBJ1-1
cdr3_length: 14
cdr3_nt: TGTGCCAGCAGTTTCGGGACGGGTACCACTGAAGCTTTCTTT
cdr3_aa: CASSFGTGTTEAFF

d_call: TRBD1
clone_size: .
v_call: TRBV24-1
j_call: TRBJ1-4
cdr3_length: 14
cdr3_nt: TGTGCCACCAGTGACGGACAGGTCGATGAAAAACTGTTTTTT
cdr3_aa: CATSDGQVDEKLFF

d_call: .
clone_size: once
v_call: TRBV4-3
j_call: TRBJ1-1
cdr3_length: 14
cdr3_nt: TGCGCCAGCAGCCAAGATAGTATCGGCACTGAAGCTTTCTTT
cdr3_aa: CASSQDSIGTEAFF

d_call: .
clone_size: .
v_call: TRBV5-6
j_call: TRBJ1-1
cdr3_length: 13
cdr3_nt: TGTGCCAGCAGCTTTCAAGGGGTCACTGAAGCTTTCTTT
cdr3_aa: CASSFQGVTEAFF

d_call: .
clone_size: .
v_call: TRBV28
j_call: TRBJ2-2
cdr3_length: 13
cdr3_nt: TGTGCCACGACATTAGGGAACACCGGGGAGCTGTTTTTT
cdr3_aa: CATTLGNTGELFF

d_call: TRBD1
clone_size: .
v_call: TRBV3-1/TRBV3-2
j_call: TRBJ2-2
cdr3_length: 14
cdr3_nt: TGTGCCAGCACCCGACAGGGCGACACCGGGGAGCTGTTTTTT
cdr3_aa: CASTRQGDTGELFF

d_call: TRBD2
clone_size: .
v_call: TRBV7-2
j_call: TRBJ2-3
cdr3_length: 14
cdr3_nt: TGTGCCAGCAGCTTGGACGGGGGGGCCCGAACGCAGTATTTT
cdr3_aa: CASSLDGGARTQYF

d_call: TRBD2
clone_size: .
v_call: TRBV9
j_call: TRBJ2-7
cdr3_length: 15
cdr3_nt: TGTGCCAGCAGCGTAGGGGCTAGCGGAGTCTACGAGCAGTACTTC
cdr3_aa: CASSVGASGVYEQYF